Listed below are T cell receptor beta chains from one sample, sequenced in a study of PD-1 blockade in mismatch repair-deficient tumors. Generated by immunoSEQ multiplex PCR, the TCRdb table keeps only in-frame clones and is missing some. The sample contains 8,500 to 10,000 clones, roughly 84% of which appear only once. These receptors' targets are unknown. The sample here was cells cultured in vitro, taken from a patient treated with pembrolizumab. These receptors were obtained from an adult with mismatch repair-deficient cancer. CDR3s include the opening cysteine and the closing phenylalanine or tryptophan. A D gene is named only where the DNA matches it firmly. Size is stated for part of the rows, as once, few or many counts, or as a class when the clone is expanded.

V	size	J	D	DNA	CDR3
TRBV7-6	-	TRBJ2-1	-	TGTGCCAGCAGCTTAGTTGTCAGGGTGAGTGAGCAGTTCTTC	CASSLVVRVSEQFF
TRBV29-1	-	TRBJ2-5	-	TGCAGCGCCCTAGGAGGTATAGGGTTTGGAGAGACCCAGTACTTC	CSALGGIGFGETQYF
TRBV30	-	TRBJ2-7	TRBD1	TGTGCCTGGAGTTTGGGACAGGGCTACGAGCAGTACTTC	CAWSLGQGYEQYF
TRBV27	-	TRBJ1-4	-	TGTGCCAGCAGGGGGGTTGGGGTAGGGAATGAAAAACTGTTTTTT	CASRGVGVGNEKLFF
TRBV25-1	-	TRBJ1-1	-	TGTGCCAGCAGTGAATCTACGGGGTCCACTGAAGCTTTCTTT	CASSESTGSTEAFF
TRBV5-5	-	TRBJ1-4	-	TGTGCCAGCAGCTTGGAAGGCGGGGCTTGGGAAAAACTGTTTTTT	CASSLEGGAWEKLFF
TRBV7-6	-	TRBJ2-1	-	TGTGCCAGCAGCTTAGCGGGGTTGAGTGAGCAGTTCTTC	CASSLAGLSEQFF
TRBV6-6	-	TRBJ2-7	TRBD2	TGTGCCAGCTCCCTCGGGAGCGGGACGAACTCCTACGAGCAGTACTTC	CASSLGSGTNSYEQYF
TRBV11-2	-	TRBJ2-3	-	TGTGCCAGCAGCTTTATGTCCGAAGATACGCAGTATTTT	CASSFMSEDTQYF
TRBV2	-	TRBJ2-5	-	TGTGCCAGCAGTACAACCGGGCCTGGGACCCAGTACTTC	CASSTTGPGTQYF
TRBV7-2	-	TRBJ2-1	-	TGTGCCAGCAGCTTAGCAAGGCGTTCTGAGCAGTTCTTC	CASSLARRSEQFF
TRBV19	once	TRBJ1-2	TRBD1	TGTGCCAGTTCTTTGGAAGACAGGGGGCAAAGGTACTATGGCTACACCTTC	CASSLEDRGQRYYGYTF
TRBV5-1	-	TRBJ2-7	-	TGCGCCAGCAGCGTGGCAGGGGGGTTGAGCGAGCAGTACTTC	CASSVAGGLSEQYF
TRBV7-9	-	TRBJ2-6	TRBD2	TGTGCCAGCAGCTCAATAGCGGGACCAACCTCTGGGGCCAACGTCCTGACTTTC	CASSSIAGPTSGANVLTF
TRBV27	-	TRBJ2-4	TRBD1	TGTGCCAGCAGTGCCGCCAGGACAGGGATGGCCAAAAACATTCAGTACTTC	CASSAARTGMAKNIQYF
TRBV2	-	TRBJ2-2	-	TGTGCCAGCAGTCGAGACGGTGTCGCCGGGGAGCTGTTTTTT	CASSRDGVAGELFF
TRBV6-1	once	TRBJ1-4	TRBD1	TGTGCCAGCAGTGAACGACAGGGGGCAGGAAAACTGTTTTTT	CASSERQGAGKLFF
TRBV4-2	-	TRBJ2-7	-	TGTGCCAGCAGCCACCTAGGACTGACCTACGAGCAGTACTTC	CASSHLGLTYEQYF
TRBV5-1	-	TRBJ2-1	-	TGCGCCAGCAGCTTGGGCGTCAGTTACAATGAGCAGTTCTTC	CASSLGVSYNEQFF
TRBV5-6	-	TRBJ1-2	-	TGTGCCAGCAGCCCAGGGGATTATGGCTACACCTTC	CASSPGDYGYTF
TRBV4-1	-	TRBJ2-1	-	TGCGCCAGCAGCCAAGTCGTTTTTGGTTTCAATGAGCAGTTCTTC	CASSQVVFGFNEQFF
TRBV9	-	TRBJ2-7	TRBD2	TGTGCCAGCAGCGCGGGAGCGGGAGGGGGGGCCTACGAGCAGTACTTC	CASSAGAGGGAYEQYF
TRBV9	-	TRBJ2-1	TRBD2	TGTGCCAGCAGCGTAGGACTAGCGGGAGGCTGGTACAATGAGCAGTTCTTC	CASSVGLAGGWYNEQFF
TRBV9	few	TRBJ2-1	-	TGTGCCAGCAGCGTAACAGGGTTCGATGAGCAGTTCTTC	CASSVTGFDEQFF
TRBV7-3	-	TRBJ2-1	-	TGTGCCAGCAGCTTAACAGCCCGCTCCTACAATGAGCAGTTCTTC	CASSLTARSYNEQFF
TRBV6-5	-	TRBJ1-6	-	TGTGCCAGCAGTTACTCAGGGGCGCCTAATTCACCCCTCCACTTT	CASSYSGAPNSPLHF
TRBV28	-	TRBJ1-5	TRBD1	TGTGCCAGCAGCCCCGGGACAGGTAACAATCAGCCCCAGCATTTT	CASSPGTGNNQPQHF
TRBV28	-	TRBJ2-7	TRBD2	TGTGCCAGCAAGGAGGTGGGAGGGCCCTCCTACGAGCAGTACTTC	CASKEVGGPSYEQYF
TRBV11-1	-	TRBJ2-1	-	TGTGCCAGCAGCTTACGCCAGGGGTCCCTTTACAATGAGCAGTTCTTC	CASSLRQGSLYNEQFF
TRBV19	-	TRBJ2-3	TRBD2	TGTGCCAGTAGTATCATGGTAGCGGGAAGCACAGATACGCAGTATTTT	CASSIMVAGSTDTQYF
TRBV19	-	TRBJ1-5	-	TGTGCCAGTAGTAGATACACAGGCCCCAATCAGCCCCAGCATTTT	CASSRYTGPNQPQHF
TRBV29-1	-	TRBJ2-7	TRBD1	TGCAGCGTTGAAGAGGCTGGGCCTAACAGGGGCGCCTACGAGCAGTACTTC	CSVEEAGPNRGAYEQYF
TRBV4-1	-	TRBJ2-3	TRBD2	TGCGCCAGCAGAGGACTAGCGGGAGACACGCAGTATTTT	CASRGLAGDTQYF
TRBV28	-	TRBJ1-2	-	TGTGCCAGCAGTCGGCGGGCCAGGTATGGCTACACCTTC	CASSRRARYGYTF
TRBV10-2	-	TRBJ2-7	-	TGCGCCAGCAGTGACAAATACGAGCAGTACTTC	CASSDKYEQYF
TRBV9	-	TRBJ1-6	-	TGTGCCAGCAGCGTAGGTCAGGGGAGATCCTATAATTCACCCCTCCACTTT	CASSVGQGRSYNSPLHF
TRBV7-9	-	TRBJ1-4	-	TGTGCCAGCAGCCTGCGGGAGAGCAATGAAAAACTGTTTTTT	CASSLRESNEKLFF
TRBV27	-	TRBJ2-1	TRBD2	TGTGCCAGCAGCCAAGGGGCTAGCGGGAGGAATGAGCAGTTCTTC	CASSQGASGRNEQFF
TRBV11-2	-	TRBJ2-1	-	TGTGCCAGCAGCCTTGTGGGGCGCGTCGAGCAGTTCTTC	CASSLVGRVEQFF
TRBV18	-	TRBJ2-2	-	TGTGCCAGCTCACCAAGCTACAGTCCCACCGGGGAGCTGTTTTTT	CASSPSYSPTGELFF